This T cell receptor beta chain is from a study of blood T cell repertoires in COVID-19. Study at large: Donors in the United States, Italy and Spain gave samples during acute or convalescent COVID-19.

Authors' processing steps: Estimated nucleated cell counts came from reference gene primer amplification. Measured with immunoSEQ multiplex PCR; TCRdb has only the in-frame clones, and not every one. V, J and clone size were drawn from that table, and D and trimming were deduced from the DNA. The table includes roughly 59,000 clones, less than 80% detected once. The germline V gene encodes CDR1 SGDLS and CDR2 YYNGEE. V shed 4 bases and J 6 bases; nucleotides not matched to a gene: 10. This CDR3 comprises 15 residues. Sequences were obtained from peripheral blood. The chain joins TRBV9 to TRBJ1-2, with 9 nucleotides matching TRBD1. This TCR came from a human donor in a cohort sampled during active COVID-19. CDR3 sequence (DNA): TGTGCCAGCAGCCCCTTGCCACAGGGGGCACATGGCTACACCTTC. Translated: CASSPLPQGAHGYTF.